The present TCR beta chain was sequenced within a study of T-cell memory formation after mild COVID-19. TCRdb ran MiXCR on the 5' RACE reads and lists one entry per CDR3 protein. The repertoire includes under 450,000 distinct CDR3 sequences, less than 25% of them detected once, and about an eighth sits in the top ten. The V gene's germline CDR1 is SGHNT and CDR2 YENEEA. J was trimmed by 6 bases and V by 5 bases; bases with no gene match: 6. The CDR3 is 15 residues long. This clonotype originated in an adult woman who had mild COVID-19 (a few samples of this study predate the infection). Cell type and time point are not known. Sequencing input: PBMCs or a T cell subset sorted from them (not recorded which). The chain is built from TRBV11-3 and TRBJ2-1; 11 nucleotides line up with TRBD2. Written as DNA, the CDR3 is TGTGCCAGCAGCACCTTTAGCGGGGGGGCCAATGAGCAGTTCTTC. Its protein product is CASSTFSGGANEQFF.